Reported below is one T cell receptor beta chain. Its antigen is undetermined. The record originates from a study of cytomegalovirus exposure and HLA in healthy donors. The CDR3 is 12 amino acids. CDR1 is SGHRS, CDR2 YFSETQ, per germline. Between the trimmed V and J ends, which lost 0 bases and 14 bases, there was a span of 14 bases. Findings of the study overall: Using the classifier, cytomegalovirus status was reportedly diagnosed with high specificity and sensitivity. In a later analysis, about 17,000 TCR beta sequences were associated with HLA alleles at 0.05 false discovery rate. Donor immune exposure was known only as CMV serostatus.

Primers: 60 Vbeta forward and 13 Jbeta reverse. Sequenced by immunoSEQ multiplex PCR; TCRdb stores in-frame clones only, minus some. This table has about 110,000 clones, approximately 71% appearing once. This TCR derives from a middle-aged man in good health and CMV-seronegative. The rearrangement joins TRBV5-1 to TRBJ2-5, with D hard to call. Material: PBMCs. The CDR3 protein is CASSLATGMTYF. DNA of the CDR3: TGCGCCAGCAGCTTGGCGACTGGCATGACTTACTTC.